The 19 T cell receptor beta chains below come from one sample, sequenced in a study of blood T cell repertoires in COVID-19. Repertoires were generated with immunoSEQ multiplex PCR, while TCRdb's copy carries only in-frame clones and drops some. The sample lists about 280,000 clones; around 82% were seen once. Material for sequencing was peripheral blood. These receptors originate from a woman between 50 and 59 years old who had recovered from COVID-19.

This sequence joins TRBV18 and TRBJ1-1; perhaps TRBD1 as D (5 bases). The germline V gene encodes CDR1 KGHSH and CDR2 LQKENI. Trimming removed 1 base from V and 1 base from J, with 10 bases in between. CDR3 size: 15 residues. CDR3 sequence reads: CASSPQQVENTEAFF. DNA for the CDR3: TGTGCCAGCTCACCACAACAGGTAGAGAACACTGAAGCTTTCTTT.

As DNA, the CDR3 is TGTGCCAGCAGCTTGGTCAAAGGGGGGGGCGAGCAGTACTTC. It translates to CASSLVKGGGEQYF. The J gene is TRBJ2-7, the V gene TRBV7-2; D possibly corresponds to TRBD2 (7 bases). V shed 3 bases and J shed 6 bases, with 15 bases lying between them. The CDR3 runs 14 residues. From germline, CDR1 is SGHTA and CDR2 FQGNSA.

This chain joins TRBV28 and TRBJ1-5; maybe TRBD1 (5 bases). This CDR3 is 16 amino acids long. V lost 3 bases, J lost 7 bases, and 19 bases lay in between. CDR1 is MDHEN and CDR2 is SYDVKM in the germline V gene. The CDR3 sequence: CASSLGMRPGGQPQHF. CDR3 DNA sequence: TGTGCCAGCAGTTTGGGGATGCGCCCCGGGGGACAGCCCCAGCATTTT.

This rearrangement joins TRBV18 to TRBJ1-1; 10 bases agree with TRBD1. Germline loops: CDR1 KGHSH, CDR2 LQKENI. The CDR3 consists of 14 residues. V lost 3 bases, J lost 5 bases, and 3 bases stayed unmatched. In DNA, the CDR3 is TGTGCCAGCTCACCGGACAGGGGGACGACTGAAGCTTTCTTT. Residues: CASSPDRGTTEAFF.

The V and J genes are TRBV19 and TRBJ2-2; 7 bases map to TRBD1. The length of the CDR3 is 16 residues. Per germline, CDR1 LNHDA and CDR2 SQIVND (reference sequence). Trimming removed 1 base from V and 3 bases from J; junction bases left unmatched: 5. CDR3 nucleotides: TGTGCCAGTAGTATAGGTGCAGGGGGTGACACCGGGGAGCTGTTTTTT. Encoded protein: CASSIGAGGDTGELFF. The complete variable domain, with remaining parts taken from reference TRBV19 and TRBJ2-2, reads DGGITQSPKYLFRKEGQNVTLSCEQNLNHDAMYWYRQDPGQGLRLIYYSQIVNDFQKGDIAEGYSVSREKKESFPLTVTSAQKNPTAFYLCASSIGAGGDTGELFFGEGSRLTVL.

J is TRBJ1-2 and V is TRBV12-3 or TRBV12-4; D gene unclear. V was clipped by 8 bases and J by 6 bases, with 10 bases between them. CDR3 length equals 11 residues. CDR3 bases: TGTGCCAGCTCCTATATAAATGGCTACACCTTC. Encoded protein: CASSYINGYTF.

CDR3 bases: TGTGCCAGCAGCCAGTACTACAGGAGCATAATCAACACTGAAGCTTTCTTT. Translating gives CASSQYYRSIINTEAFF. This chain links TRBV7-3 with TRBJ1-1; D possibly corresponds to TRBD1 (5 bases). The CDR3 is made up of 17 amino acids. Trimming took 5 bases from V and 2 from J, leaving 21 bases between them. In germline, CDR1 is SGHTA, CDR2 FQGTGA. Drawing the rest from reference TRBV7-3 and TRBJ1-1, the complete variable domain is GAGVSQTPSNKVTEKGKYVELRCDPISGHTALYWYRQSLGQGPEFLIYFQGTGAADDSGLPNDRFFAVRPEGSVSTLKIQRTERGDSAVYLCASSQYYRSIINTEAFFGQGTRLTVV.

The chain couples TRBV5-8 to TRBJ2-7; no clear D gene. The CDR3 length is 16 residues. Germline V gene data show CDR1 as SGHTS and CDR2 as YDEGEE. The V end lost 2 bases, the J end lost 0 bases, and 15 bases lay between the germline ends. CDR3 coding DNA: TGTGCCAGCAGCTTAAACCCCCGGGTCCTCTCCTACGAGCAGTACTTC. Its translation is CASSLNPRVLSYEQYF.

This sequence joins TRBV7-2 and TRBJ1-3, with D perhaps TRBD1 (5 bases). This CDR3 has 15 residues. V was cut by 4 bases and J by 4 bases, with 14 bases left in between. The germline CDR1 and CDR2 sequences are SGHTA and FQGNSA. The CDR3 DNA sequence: TGTGCCAGCAGCTGGAGGGGCCCCCCCGGAAACACCATATATTTT. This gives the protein CASSWRGPPGNTIYF.

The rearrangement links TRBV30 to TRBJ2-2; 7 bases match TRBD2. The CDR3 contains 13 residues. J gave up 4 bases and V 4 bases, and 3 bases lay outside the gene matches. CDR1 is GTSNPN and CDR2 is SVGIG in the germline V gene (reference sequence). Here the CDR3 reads CAWKWGGTGELFF. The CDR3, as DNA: TGTGCCTGGAAATGGGGGGGCACCGGGGAGCTGTTTTTT.

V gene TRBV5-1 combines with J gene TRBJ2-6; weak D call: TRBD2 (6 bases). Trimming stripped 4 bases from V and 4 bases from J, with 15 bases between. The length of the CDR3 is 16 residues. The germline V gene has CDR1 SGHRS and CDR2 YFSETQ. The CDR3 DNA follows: TGCGCCAGCAGCCTCACCCTGGGGGGAGGGGCCAACGTCCTGACTTTC. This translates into CASSLTLGGGANVLTF.

In DNA, the CDR3 is TGCGCCAGCAGCCAGGACTGGGCTAACTATGGCTACACCTTC. It yields the protein CASSQDWANYGYTF. V usage is TRBV5-1 and J usage is TRBJ1-2; D is uncertain. Trimming removed 4 bases from V and 0 bases from J, with 10 bases in between. The CDR3 loop spans 14 amino acids. Germline CDR1 is SGHRS and CDR2 is YFSETQ. Combining the CDR3 with reference TRBV5-1 and TRBJ1-2 gives the whole variable domain KAGVTQTPRYLIKTRGQQVTLSCSPISGHRSVSWYQQTPGQGLQFLFEYFSETQRNKGNFPGRFSGRQFSNSRSEMNVSTLELGDSALYLCASSQDWANYGYTFGSGTRLTVV.

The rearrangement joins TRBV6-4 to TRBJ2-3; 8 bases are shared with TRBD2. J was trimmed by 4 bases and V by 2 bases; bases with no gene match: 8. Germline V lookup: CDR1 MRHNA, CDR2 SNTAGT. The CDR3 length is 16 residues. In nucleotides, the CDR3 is TGTGCCAGCAGTGACACTAGCGGAGACGGGCCAGATACGCAGTATTTT. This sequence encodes CASSDTSGDGPDTQYF.

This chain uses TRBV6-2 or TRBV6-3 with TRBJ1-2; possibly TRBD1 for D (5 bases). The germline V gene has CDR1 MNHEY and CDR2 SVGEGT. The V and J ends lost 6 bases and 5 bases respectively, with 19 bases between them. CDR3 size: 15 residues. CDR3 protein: CASSRGGEVIYGYTF. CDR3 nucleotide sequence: TGTGCCAGCAGCAGAGGAGGGGAAGTCATATATGGCTACACCTTC.

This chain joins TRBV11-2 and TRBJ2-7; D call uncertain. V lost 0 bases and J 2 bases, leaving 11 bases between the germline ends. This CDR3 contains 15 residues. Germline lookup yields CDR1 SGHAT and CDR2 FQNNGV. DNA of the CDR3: TGTGCCAGCAGCTTAGAACCCGCGGCCGCCTACGAGCAGTACTTC. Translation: CASSLEPAAAYEQYF.

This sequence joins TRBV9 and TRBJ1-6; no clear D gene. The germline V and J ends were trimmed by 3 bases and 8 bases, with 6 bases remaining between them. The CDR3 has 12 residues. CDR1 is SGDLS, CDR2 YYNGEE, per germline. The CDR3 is CASSAPDSPLHF. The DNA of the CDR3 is TGTGCCAGCAGCGCCCCTGATTCACCCCTCCACTTT.

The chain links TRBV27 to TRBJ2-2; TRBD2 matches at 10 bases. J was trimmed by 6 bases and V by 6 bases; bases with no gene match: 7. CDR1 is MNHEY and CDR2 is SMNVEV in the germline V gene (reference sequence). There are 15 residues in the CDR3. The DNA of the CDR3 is TGTGCCAGCAGCAGCGGGGGGGCCGGCGCCGGGGAGCTGTTTTTT. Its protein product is CASSSGGAGAGELFF.

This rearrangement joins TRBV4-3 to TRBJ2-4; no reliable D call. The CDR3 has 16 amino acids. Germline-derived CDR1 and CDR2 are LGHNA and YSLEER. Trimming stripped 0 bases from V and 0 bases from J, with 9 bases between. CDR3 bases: TGCGCCAGCAGCCAAGACGCGAGCGTAGCCAAAAACATTCAGTACTTC. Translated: CASSQDASVAKNIQYF.

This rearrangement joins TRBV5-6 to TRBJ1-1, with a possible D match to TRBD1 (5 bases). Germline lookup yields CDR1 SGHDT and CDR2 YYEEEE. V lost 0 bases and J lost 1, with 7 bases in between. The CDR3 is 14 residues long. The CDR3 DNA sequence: TGTGCCAGCAGCTTGGGCAGGGCGAACACTGAAGCTTTCTTT. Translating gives CASSLGRANTEAFF. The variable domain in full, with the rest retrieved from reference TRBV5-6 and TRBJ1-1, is DAGVTQSPTHLIKTRGQQVTLRCSPKSGHDTVSWYQQALGQGPQFIFQYYEEEERQRGNFPDRFSGHQFPNYSSELNVNALLLGDSALYLCASSLGRANTEAFFGQGTRLTVV.